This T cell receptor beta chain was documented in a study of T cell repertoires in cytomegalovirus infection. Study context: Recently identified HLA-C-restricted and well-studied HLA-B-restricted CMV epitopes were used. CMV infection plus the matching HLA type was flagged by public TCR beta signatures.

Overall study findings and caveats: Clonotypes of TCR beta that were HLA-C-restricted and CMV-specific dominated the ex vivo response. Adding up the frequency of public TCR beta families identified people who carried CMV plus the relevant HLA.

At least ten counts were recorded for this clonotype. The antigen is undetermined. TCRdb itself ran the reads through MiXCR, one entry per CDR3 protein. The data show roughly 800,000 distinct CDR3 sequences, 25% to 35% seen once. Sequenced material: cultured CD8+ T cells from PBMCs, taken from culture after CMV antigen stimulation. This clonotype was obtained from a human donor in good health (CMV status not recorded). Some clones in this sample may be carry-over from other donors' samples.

DNA of the CDR3: TGTGCCACCAGCAGAGACCGGGGCCACGAGCAGTACTTC. Its translation: CATSRDRGHEQYF. V and J are TRBV15 and TRBJ2-7, with D possibly called TRBD1 or TRBD2 (5 bases each). This CDR3 has 13 amino acids. V dropped 0 bases and J dropped 5 bases, with 8 bases sitting between them. Germline V gene data show CDR1 as LNHNV and CDR2 as YYDKDF (reference sequence).